This section outlines one T cell receptor (beta chain) sequence together with its context. This specimen belongs to a study of OX40 agonist ivuxolimab in advanced cancers. Measured with immunoSEQ multiplex PCR; TCRdb has only the in-frame clones, and not every one. Of about 69,000 clones in the sample, about 89% are singletons; the top ten hold about 5.5%. Trimming pared 4 bases from V and 4 bases from J, leaving 14 bases between. Looked up from germline, CDR1 is MNHNS and CDR2 is SASEGT. The CDR3 runs to 15 residues. The receptor was isolated from an adult with an advanced solid tumor such as melanoma, head and neck, liver or kidney cancer. The sample consisted of CD4+ or CD8+ T cells sorted from blood, taken in a trial of the OX40 agonist ivuxolimab. The chain is built from TRBV6-1 and TRBJ2-1; D possibly corresponds to TRBD2 (6 bases). CDR3 sequence (DNA): TGTGCCAGCAGTGGGGCTTGGGGGGAGTACAATGAGCAGTTCTTC. Its protein is CASSGAWGEYNEQFF.